Presented here are 32 T cell receptor beta chains from one specimen sequenced in a study of identical twins. Each CDR3 protein is one row after TCRdb ran MiXCR on the 5' RACE reads. Of more than 600,000 distinct CDR3 sequences in the sample, 15% to 20% were seen once. The same sample was also studied in work on T cells expressing NK-cell markers.

The specimen sequenced was PBMCs. The receptors come from a woman younger than 35 in good health.

This clonotype turned up a few times. The V and J genes are TRBV5-1 and TRBJ2-1, with D possibly matching TRBD2 (5 bases). The V gene's germline CDR1 is SGHRS and CDR2 YFSETQ. V dropped 0 bases and J dropped 5 bases, with 15 bases sitting between them. The CDR3 sequence is 16 residues long. The CDR3 DNA reads as TGCGCCAGCAGCTTGGTCGGAGACCCGACTAACAATGAGCAGTTCTTC. It yields the protein CASSLVGDPTNNEQFF.

This chain links TRBV7-9 with TRBJ2-7, with TRBD2 as a possible D gene (5 bases). Germline V gene data show CDR1 as SEHNR and CDR2 as FQNEAQ (reference sequence). V dropped 2 bases and J dropped 9 bases, with 20 bases sitting between them. The CDR3 has 15 residues. CDR3 sequence (DNA): TGTGCCAGCAGCTTAATGCACAGTCCCGGGGTTCGGCAGTACTTC. Translation gives CASSLMHSPGVRQYF.

This clonotype has a handful of counts. The chain employs TRBV15 and TRBJ2-3; TRBD2 might be the D (5 bases). This CDR3 comprises 17 residues. Germline CDR1 and CDR2: LNHNV and YYDKDF (reference sequence). With 2 bases removed from V and 0 bases from J, the gap between germline ends came to 15 bases. The CDR3 spells CATSRPASGLSTDTQYF. The CDR3 DNA is TGTGCCACCAGCAGACCGGCCTCAGGACTGAGCACAGATACGCAGTATTTT. The full variable domain, with the rest looked up from reference TRBV15 and TRBJ2-3, is DAMVIQNPRYQVTQFGKPVTLSCSQTLNHNVMYWYQQKSSQAPKLLFHYYDKDFNNEADTPDNFQSRRPNTSFCFLDIRSPGLGDTAMYLCATSRPASGLSTDTQYFGPGTRLTVL.

About this clonotype itself: One end of the junction varies from germline; a read error may be responsible. The chain combines TRBV20-1 with TRBJ2-3; 11 positions match TRBD2. The CDR3 is 15 residues long. The germline CDR1 and CDR2 sequences are DFQATT and SNEGSKA (reference sequence). The CDR3 nucleotides are TGCTGTGCAGGGACTAGCGGAGACTTTCGGAATACGCAGTATTTT. It specifies CCAGTSGDFRNTQYF.

This sequence joins TRBV7-2 and TRBJ2-1; D is ambiguous. Germline CDR1 and CDR2: SGHTA and FQGNSA. The CDR3 consists of 15 residues. The V and J ends lost 2 bases and 4 bases respectively, with 12 bases between them. The CDR3 loop is CASSLTRALYNEQFF. In nucleotides, the CDR3 is TGTGCCAGCAGCTTAACCAGAGCCCTTTACAATGAGCAGTTCTTC.

This clonotype was counted a few times. The chain employs TRBV20-1 and TRBJ2-3; D not resolved. This CDR3 has 11 residues. Germline V lookup: CDR1 DFQATT, CDR2 SNEGSKA (reference sequence). V was trimmed by 6 bases and J by 6 bases, leaving 10 bases between them. The CDR3, as DNA: TGCAGTGCAACCCCTGTGGATACGCAGTATTTT. Translated: CSATPVDTQYF.

The chain joins TRBV29-1 to TRBJ2-1, with D tentatively TRBD2 (6 bases). Germline CDR1 and CDR2: SQVTM and ANQGSEA. V gave up 5 bases and J gave up 0 bases, with 14 bases separating them. CDR3 size: 15 residues. This chain's CDR3 is CSVLKRASSYNEQFF. The CDR3 nucleotides are TGCAGCGTTCTGAAGCGGGCGAGCTCCTACAATGAGCAGTTCTTC.

V is TRBV7-9 and J is TRBJ2-1; D remains unclear. The CDR3 spans 14 residues. Trimming took off 5 bases at V and 8 bases at J, with 16 bases between the two ends. Germline assignment: CDR1 SEHNR and CDR2 FQNEAQ (reference sequence). The CDR3 is CASSPPVPPDEQFF. Here the CDR3 DNA reads TGTGCCAGCAGCCCGCCCGTACCACCGGATGAGCAGTTCTTC.

This clonotype was counted only a few times. The chain recombines TRBV10-2 with TRBJ2-3; D is ambiguous. V lost 4 bases, J lost 6 bases, and 11 bases lay in between. The germline CDR1 and CDR2 sequences are WSHSY and SAAADI. The CDR3 spans 13 residues. CDR3 bases: TGCGCCAGCAGTGGGCCTACTGCGGATACGCAGTATTTT. Translating gives CASSGPTADTQYF.

This clonotype was observed a handful of times. The CDR3 nucleotides are TGTGCCATCAGTGTAAGGGGGAGGGATGAGCAGTTCTTC. Amino acid sequence: CAISVRGRDEQFF. The chain has TRBV10-3 and TRBJ2-1; tentative D call: TRBD2 (7 bases). Germline assignment: CDR1 ENHRY and CDR2 SYGVKD. The CDR3 contains 13 residues. Trimming removed 4 bases from V and 8 bases from J, with 12 bases in between.

This clonotype has a handful of counts. The gene calls are TRBV20-1 and TRBJ1-2, with 10 bases aligning to TRBD1. The CDR3 covers 12 residues. Germline-derived CDR1 and CDR2 are DFQATT and SNEGSKA (reference sequence). The ends lost 7 bases at V and 6 bases at J; junction bases unmatched: 5. CDR3 region: CSVQTGGDGYTF. CDR3 sequence (DNA): TGCAGTGTCCAGACAGGGGGCGATGGCTACACCTTC.

This clonotype was found a few times. The rearrangement uses TRBV9 and TRBJ2-1; tentatively, D is TRBD2 (6 bases). The CDR3 runs 15 residues. The germline gives CDR1 SGDLS, CDR2 YYNGEE. Between the trimmed V and J ends, which lost 4 bases and 5 bases, there was a span of 16 bases. DNA for the CDR3: TGTGCCAGCAGCCACCTTAGCGGCTGGGACAATGAGCAGTTCTTC. It specifies CASSHLSGWDNEQFF.

V usage is TRBV5-1 and J usage is TRBJ2-7, with D uncertain. Germline V gene sequence: CDR1 SGHRS, CDR2 YFSETQ. This CDR3 has 16 residues. V gave up 2 bases and J gave up 7 bases, with 22 bases separating them. The CDR3: CASSFMGLNQPGEQYF. The CDR3 DNA reads as TGCGCCAGCAGCTTCATGGGTCTCAACCAACCCGGGGAGCAGTACTTC.

This clonotype was counted between two and nine times. This sequence joins TRBV6-1 and TRBJ2-1, with 14 bases matching TRBD2. The CDR3 length is 17 residues. Germline lookup yields CDR1 MNHNS and CDR2 SASEGT. The trim removed 6 bases at V and 4 bases at J, leaving 8 bases unmatched. The CDR3 reads CASRGLAGEGAYNEQFF. Written as DNA, the CDR3 is TGTGCCAGCAGGGGACTAGCGGGAGAAGGGGCTTACAATGAGCAGTTCTTC.

V is TRBV2 and J is TRBJ2-2; D gene unclear. CDR3 length: 16 residues. V was trimmed by 2 bases and J by 4 bases, leaving 14 bases between them. Per germline, CDR1 SNHLY and CDR2 FYNNEI. CDR3 sequence (DNA): TGTGCCAGCAGTGAAATGAGCGTCTCCGGCACCGGGGAGCTGTTTTTT. As protein: CASSEMSVSGTGELFF. The full variable domain, in which reference TRBV2 and TRBJ2-2 provide the parts outside the CDR3, is EPEVTQTPSHQVTQMGQEVILRCVPISNHLYFYWYRQILGQKVEFLVSFYNNEISEKSEIFDDQFSVERPDGSNFTLKIRSTKLEDSAMYFCASSEMSVSGTGELFFGEGSRLTVL.

This chain connects TRBV7-6 to TRBJ1-1, with 8 bases that match TRBD1. With V trimmed by 5 bases and J by 1 base, 6 bases remained unmatched. The germline V gene encodes CDR1 SGHVS and CDR2 FNYEAQ. The CDR3 loop spans 15 amino acids. The CDR3 DNA is TGTGCCAGCAGCCTTTGGACAGGGAAGAACACTGAAGCTTTCTTT. Its translation: CASSLWTGKNTEAFF.

This chain connects TRBV19 to TRBJ1-5, with a tentative D call TRBD1 (5 bases). V lost 3 bases to trimming and J lost 4 bases, with 13 bases between them. The germline V gene encodes CDR1 LNHDA and CDR2 SQIVND (reference sequence). The CDR3 totals 15 residues. The CDR3: CASSISGQVNQPQHF. The CDR3 coding sequence is TGTGCCAGTAGTATCTCGGGGCAGGTAAATCAGCCCCAGCATTTT.

This clonotype was picked up a small number of times. The chain uses TRBV5-1 and TRBJ2-1, with D perhaps TRBD2 (6 bases). From germline, CDR1 is SGHRS and CDR2 YFSETQ. Trimming took 2 bases from V and 7 from J, leaving 19 bases between them. CDR3 length equals 16 residues. CDR3 coding DNA: TGCGCCAGCAGCTTATGGTCCGGGGGAACTAGGAATGAGCAGTTCTTC. The encoded protein is CASSLWSGGTRNEQFF.

This clonotype appeared a few times. The chain has TRBV12-3 or TRBV12-4 and TRBJ2-4, with a tentative D call TRBD1 (6 bases). The CDR3 has 12 amino acids. Trimming pared 7 bases from V and 7 bases from J, leaving 11 bases between. CDR3 amino acids: CASTDRSNIQYF. The CDR3 DNA is TGTGCCAGCACCGACAGGTCGAACATTCAGTACTTC.

This clonotype has a handful of counts. The CDR3: CASSPTGTSYEQYF. CDR3 nucleotide sequence: TGTGCCAGCAGTCCGACAGGGACTTCCTACGAGCAGTACTTC. This chain joins TRBV12-3 or TRBV12-4 and TRBJ2-7, with TRBD1 as a possible D gene (7 bases). The CDR3 loop spans 14 amino acids. V was clipped by 5 bases and J by 1 base, with 12 bases between them.

The sample holds a few counts of this clonotype. The chain recombines TRBV19 with TRBJ2-7; 9 bases agree with TRBD1. CDR1 LNHDA and CDR2 SQIVND come from the germline V gene (reference sequence). The CDR3 consists of 14 residues. J lost 6 bases, V lost 6 bases, and 9 bases had no gene match. In nucleotides, the CDR3 is TGTGCCAGTAGACAACCGGGACAGGGCTCCGAGCAGTACTTC. Translated, it gives CASRQPGQGSEQYF. Combining the CDR3 with reference TRBV19 and TRBJ2-7 gives the whole variable domain DGGITQSPKYLFRKEGQNVTLSCEQNLNHDAMYWYRQDPGQGLRLIYYSQIVNDFQKGDIAEGYSVSREKKESFPLTVTSAQKNPTAFYLCASRQPGQGSEQYFGPGTRLTVT.

V is TRBV20-1 and J is TRBJ2-5; D uncertain. CDR1 is DFQATT and CDR2 is SNEGSKA in the germline V gene (reference sequence). The V and J ends lost 3 bases and 2 bases respectively, with 7 bases between them. The CDR3 totals 12 residues. The CDR3, as DNA: TGCAGTGCTAGTGTTGGACAAGAGACCCAGTACTTC. It translates to CSASVGQETQYF.

The CDR3 nucleotides read TGCGCCAGCAGCCCCGGGACAGTGGATGGCTACACCTTC. It specifies CASSPGTVDGYTF. The V gene is TRBV5-1, the J gene TRBJ1-2; TRBD1 matches 7 bases. With V trimmed by 4 bases and J by 6 bases, 6 bases remained unmatched. Germline values: CDR1 SGHRS, CDR2 YFSETQ. This CDR3 is 13 amino acids long.

This clonotype was seen repeatedly, ten times or more. This chain uses TRBV5-1 with TRBJ2-7, with 11 bases aligning to TRBD2. Trimming took 0 bases from V and 1 from J; bases not matched to a gene: 3. In germline, CDR1 is SGHRS, CDR2 YFSETQ. The CDR3 runs 16 residues. CDR3 amino acids: CASSLGLAGGSYEQYF. As DNA, the CDR3 is TGCGCCAGCAGCTTGGGGCTAGCGGGAGGATCCTACGAGCAGTACTTC.

This clonotype was observed a handful of times. V gene TRBV5-6 combines with J gene TRBJ1-4, with TRBD1 as a possible D gene (5 bases). CDR1 SGHDT and CDR2 YYEEEE come from the germline V gene. Deletions cut 4 bases from V and 4 bases from J, with 17 bases between. CDR3 length: 16 residues. Here the CDR3 reads CASSLFGWGGNEKLFF. CDR3 bases: TGTGCCAGCAGCCTATTTGGCTGGGGCGGTAATGAAAAACTGTTTTTT. The entire variable domain, with the rest obtained from reference TRBV5-6 and TRBJ1-4, is as follows: DAGVTQSPTHLIKTRGQQVTLRCSPKSGHDTVSWYQQALGQGPQFIFQYYEEEERQRGNFPDRFSGHQFPNYSSELNVNALLLGDSALYLCASSLFGWGGNEKLFFGSGTQLSVL.

This clonotype appeared a few times. The chain recombines TRBV20-1 with TRBJ2-3; tentatively, D is TRBD1 or TRBD2 (5 bases each). Between the trimmed V and J ends, which lost 6 bases and 5 bases, there was a span of 15 bases. Germline V gene data show CDR1 as DFQATT and CDR2 as SNEGSKA (reference sequence). This CDR3 has 13 residues. CDR3 sequence (DNA): TGCAGTGCCCCAGGACCGGGGCTAGATACGCAGTATTTT. Translated: CSAPGPGLDTQYF.

The chain joins TRBV5-4 to TRBJ2-3; 8 bases fit TRBD2. This CDR3 region has 15 residues. Germline CDR1 SGHNT, CDR2 YYREEE (reference sequence). V trimming: 0 bases; J trimming: 5 bases; junction bases outside the gene matches: 5. CDR3 nucleotide sequence: TGTGCCAGCAGCTTGGAGGGACTAGGGGAAGATACGCAGTATTTT. It encodes CASSLEGLGEDTQYF.

The chain employs TRBV12-3 or TRBV12-4 and TRBJ2-7; D tentatively reads TRBD1 or TRBD2 (5 bases each). Trimming stripped 4 bases from V and 0 bases from J, with 10 bases between. This CDR3 is 14 amino acids long. CDR3 in DNA: TGTGCCAGCAGTTGGGGGTCTTACTCCTACGAGCAGTACTTC. Its protein is CASSWGSYSYEQYF.

The V gene is TRBV3-1, the J gene TRBJ2-1; 12 positions match TRBD2. Germline CDR1 LGHDT, CDR2 YNNKEL (reference sequence). The CDR3 spans 18 residues. J was trimmed by 9 bases and V by 2 bases; bases with no gene match: 14. The CDR3 bases are TGTGCCAGCAGCCAAATCTACTCTAGCGGGAGGGCCGACAGTGAGCAGTTCTTC. It yields the protein CASSQIYSSGRADSEQFF.

This chain links TRBV20-1 with TRBJ2-2, with 16 bases identical to TRBD2. Looked up from germline, CDR1 is DFQATT and CDR2 is SNEGSKA (reference sequence). The CDR3 runs to 19 residues. Unmatched junction bases numbered 6, after V lost 0 bases and J lost 2 bases. The CDR3 sequence is CSARDGTSGRALNTGELFF. CDR3 bases: TGCAGTGCTAGAGACGGGACTAGCGGGAGGGCCTTAAACACCGGGGAGCTGTTTTTT.

The chain links TRBV20-1 to TRBJ1-2; D is uncertain. In germline, CDR1 is DFQATT, CDR2 SNEGSKA (reference sequence). The CDR3 is 14 amino acids. The ends were cut back, 6 bases at V and 8 bases at J, with 22 bases in the middle. The chain's CDR3 is CSADSLTAFGGYTF. CDR3 in DNA: TGCAGTGCCGACTCCCTGACGGCATTCGGAGGCTACACCTTC.

The V and J genes are TRBV20-1 and TRBJ2-3, with D unresolved. This CDR3 is built from 14 residues. V gave up 8 bases and J gave up 0 bases, with 15 bases separating them. Germline loops: CDR1 DFQATT, CDR2 SNEGSKA (reference sequence). CDR3 in amino acids: CSTRSVSSTDTQYF. The CDR3 nucleotides are TGCAGTACCCGGTCCGTTTCTAGCACAGATACGCAGTATTTT.